The 8 T cell receptor beta chains reported below all come from one sample, sequenced in a study of T cells expressing NK-cell markers. TCRdb reanalyzed the 5' RACE reads and collapses them to one entry per CDR3 protein, without DNA. The sample table sets out 150,000 to 180,000 distinct CDR3 sequences. Sequenced input: blood T cells: a sorted CD56 or NKG2C T cell subset, CD4+ or CD8+ T cells, or bulk PBMC T cells (not recorded which). The receptors here all came from a woman aged 50 to 65 in good health.

The gene calls are TRBV7-9 and TRBJ1-2; lacking DNA, the TRBD1 call made by TCRdb goes unchecked. Germline CDR1 reads SEHNR; CDR2 reads FQNEAQ (reference sequence). The CDR3 length is 12 residues. This chain's CDR3 is CASSVDTYGYTF. Complete variable domain (other parts from reference TRBV7-9 and TRBJ1-2): DTGVSQNPRHKITKRGQNVTFRCDPISEHNRLYWYRQTLGQGPEFLTYFQNEAQLEKSRLLSDRFSAERPKGSFSTLEIQRTEQGDSAMYLCASSVDTYGYTFGSGTRLTVV.

The gene calls are TRBV28 and TRBJ2-7. The CDR3 spans 15 residues. Germline loops: CDR1 MDHEN, CDR2 SYDVKM. The CDR3 here is CASSWVQGIPYEQYF.

The chain couples TRBV29-1 to TRBJ2-1; the D gene TCRdb calls, TRBD2, cannot be checked with no DNA. Per germline, CDR1 SQVTM and CDR2 ANQGSEA. CDR3 length: 16 amino acids. CDR3 sequence reads: CSVEEWGRPGGHEQFF.

The CDR3 protein is CASTNPKGQAETQYF. The rearrangement links TRBV6-2 or TRBV6-3 to TRBJ2-5; the D call from TCRdb, TRBD1, cannot be confirmed without DNA. Germline-derived CDR1 and CDR2 are MNHEY and SVGEGT. The CDR3 is 15 residues long.

CDR3 amino acids: CSAPSPEGPSQFF. The chain recombines TRBV20-1 with TRBJ2-1; TCRdb's D gene call, TRBD2, goes unchecked for lack of DNA. Germline V CDR1 and CDR2: DFQATT, SNEGSKA (reference sequence). The CDR3 contains 13 residues.

The chain carries TRBV13 and TRBJ2-1; the D call of TRBD2 rests on TCRdb alone, since no DNA is present to check it. Germline V gives CDR1 PRHDT, CDR2 FYEKMQ (reference sequence). This CDR3 has 13 amino acids. CDR3: CASEELGSNEQFF.

The rearrangement links TRBV2 to TRBJ2-1. The CDR3 spans 16 residues. CDR1 and CDR2 from the germline V gene are SNHLY and FYNNEI. The CDR3 sequence: CASSGLTGAYYNELFF.

V is TRBV7-9 and J is TRBJ2-7; no DNA is available, so the TRBD1 call from TCRdb remains unchecked. The CDR3 sequence is 16 residues long. In germline, CDR1 is SEHNR, CDR2 FQNEAQ (reference sequence). CDR3 residues: CASSRPTGDSSYEQYF.